These T cell receptor beta chains were read from a single sample in a study of Graves' ophthalmopathy and Graves' hyperthyroidism. MiXCR was run by TCRdb on the multiplex PCR reads, yielding one entry per CDR3 protein. The data contain 580,000 or so distinct CDR3 sequences, approximately 35% of them singletons. Sequenced input: peripheral blood or thyroid tissue (not recorded which). These receptors were taken from an adult man with Graves' hyperthyroidism. The conserved cysteine and the conserved F or W are not part of the CDR3 here.

cdr3_length v_call cdr3_aa
12 TRBV7-2 ASSQDLWGGEQY
12 TRBV12-3/TRBV12-4 ASGRDTHSGELF
15 TRBV5-1 ASSSVTGESANEKLF
12 TRBV13 AGSLGGLEETQY
13 TRBV20-1 SARSAFAGNYEQY
14 TRBV24-1 ATATPLAGRRDEQY
14 TRBV3-1 ASSRRTGRLLETQY
10 TRBV29-1 SVEQGKDGYT
16 TRBV14 ASRAGGRLSSGANVLT
12 TRBV12-3/TRBV12-4 ASRPQSRDTEAF
11 TRBV28 ASSRGPNEKLF
17 TRBV19 ASSSMGRRQAVHTDTQY
17 TRBV20-1 SARVPGQGGRSGANVLT
16 TRBV5-1 ASSLAGTGGVGGTEAF
12 TRBV12-3/TRBV12-4 ASSRLGDNEKLF
13 TRBV2 ASSDALSRKETQY
11 TRBV7-9 ASSFVEEEEAF
13 TRBV25-1 ASSGTESSYNEQF
11 TRBV25-1 ASRGRENTEAF
12 TRBV12-3/TRBV12-4 ASAPPGGNTEAF
12 TRBV19 ASSIRRSENGYT
11 TRBV10-2 ASSAPHGNEQF
13 TRBV24-1 ATSEPDANTGELF
15 TRBV29-1 SVQGTSGGQGPETQY
11 TRBV20-1 SARYRDPGELF
11 TRBV20-1 SAGDTTNSPLH
14 TRBV10-2 ASSEYLGTRNTEAF